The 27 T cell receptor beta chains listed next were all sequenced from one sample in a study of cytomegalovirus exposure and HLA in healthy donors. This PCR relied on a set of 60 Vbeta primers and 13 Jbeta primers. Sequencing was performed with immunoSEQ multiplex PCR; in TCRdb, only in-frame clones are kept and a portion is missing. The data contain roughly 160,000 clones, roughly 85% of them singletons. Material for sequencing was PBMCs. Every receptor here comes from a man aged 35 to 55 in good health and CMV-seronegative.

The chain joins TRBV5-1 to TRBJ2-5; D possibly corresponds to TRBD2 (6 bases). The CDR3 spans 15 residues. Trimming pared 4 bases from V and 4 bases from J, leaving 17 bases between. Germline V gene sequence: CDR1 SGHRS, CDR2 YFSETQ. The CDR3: CASSPPSSAGETQYF. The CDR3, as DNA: TGCGCCAGCAGCCCACCCTCGTCAGCGGGAGAGACCCAGTACTTC.

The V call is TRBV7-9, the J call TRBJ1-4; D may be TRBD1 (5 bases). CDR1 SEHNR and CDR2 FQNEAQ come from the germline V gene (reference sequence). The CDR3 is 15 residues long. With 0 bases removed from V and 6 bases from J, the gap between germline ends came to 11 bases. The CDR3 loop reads CASSLAWGADEKLFF. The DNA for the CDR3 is TGTGCCAGCAGCTTAGCTTGGGGCGCGGATGAAAAACTGTTTTTT.

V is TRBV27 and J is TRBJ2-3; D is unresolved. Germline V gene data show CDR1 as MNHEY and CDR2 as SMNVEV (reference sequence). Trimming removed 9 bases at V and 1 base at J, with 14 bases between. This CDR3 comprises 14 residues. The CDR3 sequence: CARQGCGCTDTQYF. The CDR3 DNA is TGTGCCAGACAAGGCTGCGGATGCACAGATACGCAGTATTTT.

The CDR3 DNA is TGCAGCGAGAACCGCTCCAGGAAAACCCTTTACGAGCAGTACTTC. As protein: CSENRSRKTLYEQYF. The chain couples TRBV29-1 to TRBJ2-7; no clear D gene. This CDR3 is 15 amino acids long. Trimming pared 7 bases from V and 4 bases from J, leaving 23 bases between. CDR1 and CDR2 from the germline V gene are SQVTM and ANQGSEA.

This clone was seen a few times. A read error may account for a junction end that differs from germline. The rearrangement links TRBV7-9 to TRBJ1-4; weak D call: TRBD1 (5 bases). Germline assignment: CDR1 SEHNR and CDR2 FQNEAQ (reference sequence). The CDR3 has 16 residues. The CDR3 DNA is TGTTCCAGCAGCTTAGGTCCAGGAGGGGATAATGAAAAACTGTTTTTT. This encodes CSSSLGPGGDNEKLFF.

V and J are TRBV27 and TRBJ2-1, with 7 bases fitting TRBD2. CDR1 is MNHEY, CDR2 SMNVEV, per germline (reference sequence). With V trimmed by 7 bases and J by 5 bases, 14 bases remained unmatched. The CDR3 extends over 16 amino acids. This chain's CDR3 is CASKTTIAGENNEQFF. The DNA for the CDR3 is TGTGCCAGCAAGACCACTATCGCGGGAGAAAACAATGAGCAGTTCTTC.

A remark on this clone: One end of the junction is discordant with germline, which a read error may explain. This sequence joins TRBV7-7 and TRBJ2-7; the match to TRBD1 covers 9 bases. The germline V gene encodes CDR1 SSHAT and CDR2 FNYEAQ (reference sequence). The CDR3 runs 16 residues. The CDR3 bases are TGTGCTAGCAGCTTATTCTCGACAGGGGGAAAAAACGAGCAGTACTTC. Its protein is CASSLFSTGGKNEQYF.

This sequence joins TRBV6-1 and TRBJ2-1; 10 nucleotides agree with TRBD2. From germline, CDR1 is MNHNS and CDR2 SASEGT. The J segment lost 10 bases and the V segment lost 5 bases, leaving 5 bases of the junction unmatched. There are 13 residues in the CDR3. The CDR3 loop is CASSSSGSWEQFF. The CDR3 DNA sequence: TGTGCCAGCAGTTCTAGCGGGAGCTGGGAGCAGTTCTTC.

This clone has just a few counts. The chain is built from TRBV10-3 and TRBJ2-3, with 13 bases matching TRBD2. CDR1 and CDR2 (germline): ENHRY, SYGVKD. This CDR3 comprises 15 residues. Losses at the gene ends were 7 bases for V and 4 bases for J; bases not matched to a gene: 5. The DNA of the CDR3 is TGTGCCATCACTACTAGCGGGAGGGGGGCAGATACGCAGTATTTT. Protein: CAITTSGRGADTQYF.

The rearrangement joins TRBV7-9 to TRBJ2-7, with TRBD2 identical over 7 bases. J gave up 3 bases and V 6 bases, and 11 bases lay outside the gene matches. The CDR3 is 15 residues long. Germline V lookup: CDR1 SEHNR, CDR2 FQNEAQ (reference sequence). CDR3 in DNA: TGTGCCAGCAGTTTCCGGGAGCGGGATGGCTACGAGCAGTACTTC. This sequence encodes CASSFRERDGYEQYF.

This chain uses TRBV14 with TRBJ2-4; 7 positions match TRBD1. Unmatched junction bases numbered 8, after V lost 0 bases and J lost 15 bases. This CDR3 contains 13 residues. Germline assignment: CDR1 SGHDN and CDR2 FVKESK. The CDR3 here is CASSQDLRGRRYF. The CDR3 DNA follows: TGTGCCAGCAGCCAAGATCTGAGGGGGCGCAGGTACTTC.

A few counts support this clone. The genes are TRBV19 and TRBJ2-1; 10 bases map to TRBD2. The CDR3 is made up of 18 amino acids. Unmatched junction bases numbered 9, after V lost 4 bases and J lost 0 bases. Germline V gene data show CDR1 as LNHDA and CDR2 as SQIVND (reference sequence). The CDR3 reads CASSTLTSGTSSYNEQFF. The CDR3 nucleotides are TGTGCCAGTAGTACCCTAACTAGCGGGACGAGCTCCTACAATGAGCAGTTCTTC.

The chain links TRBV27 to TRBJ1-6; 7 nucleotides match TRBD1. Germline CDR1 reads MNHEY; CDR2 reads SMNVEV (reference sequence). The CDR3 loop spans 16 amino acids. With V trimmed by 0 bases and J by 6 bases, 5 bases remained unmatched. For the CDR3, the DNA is TGTGCCAGCAGTTTATCAGGGGGCACGCTTAATTCACCCCTCCACTTT. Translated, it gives CASSLSGGTLNSPLHF.

Written as DNA, the CDR3 is TGTGCCAGTAGTATTATTGGGGGGTCCCAGCCCCAGCATTTT. It is translated as CASSIIGGSQPQHF. This chain joins TRBV19 and TRBJ1-5; weak D call: TRBD1 (5 bases). Germline V CDR1 and CDR2: LNHDA, SQIVND (reference sequence). The CDR3 has 14 residues. The V and J ends lost 3 bases and 7 bases respectively, with 13 bases between them.

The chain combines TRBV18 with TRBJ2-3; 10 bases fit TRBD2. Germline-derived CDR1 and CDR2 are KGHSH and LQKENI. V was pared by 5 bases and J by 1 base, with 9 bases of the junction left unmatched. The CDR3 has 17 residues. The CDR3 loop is CASSYTTGTSGTDTQYF. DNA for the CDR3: TGTGCCAGCTCATACACAACAGGGACTAGCGGCACAGATACGCAGTATTTT.

The CDR3 nucleotides read TGCAGCGCCTTGGTAGCAGCCACAGATACGCAGTATTTT. It translates to CSALVAATDTQYF. The chain combines TRBV29-1 with TRBJ2-3; D is unresolved. CDR3 length: 13 amino acids. CDR1 is SQVTM, CDR2 ANQGSEA, per germline. The V and J ends lost 7 bases and 2 bases respectively, with 13 bases between them.

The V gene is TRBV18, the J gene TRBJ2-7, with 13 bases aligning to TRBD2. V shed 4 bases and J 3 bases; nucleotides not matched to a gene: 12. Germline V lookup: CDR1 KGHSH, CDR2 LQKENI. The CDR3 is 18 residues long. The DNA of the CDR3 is TGTGCCAGCTCACTGGGACTAGCGGGGCCAGCTCGGTTCTACGAGCAGTACTTC. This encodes CASSLGLAGPARFYEQYF.

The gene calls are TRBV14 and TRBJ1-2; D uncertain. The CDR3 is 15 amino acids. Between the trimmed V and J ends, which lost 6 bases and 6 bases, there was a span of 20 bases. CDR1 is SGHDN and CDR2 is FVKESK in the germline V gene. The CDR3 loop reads CASRPFLGRSDGYTF. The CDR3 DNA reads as TGTGCCAGCAGGCCCTTCCTTGGGAGAAGTGATGGCTACACCTTC.

CDR3: CAISERGGAVNTEAFF. The CDR3 region has the DNA TGTGCCATCAGTGAGCGGGGGGGAGCGGTGAACACTGAAGCTTTCTTT. V and J are TRBV10-3 and TRBJ1-1; possibly TRBD1 for D (5 bases). V was pared by 2 bases and J by 0 bases, with 13 bases between. Germline-derived CDR1 and CDR2 are ENHRY and SYGVKD. The CDR3 is made up of 16 amino acids.

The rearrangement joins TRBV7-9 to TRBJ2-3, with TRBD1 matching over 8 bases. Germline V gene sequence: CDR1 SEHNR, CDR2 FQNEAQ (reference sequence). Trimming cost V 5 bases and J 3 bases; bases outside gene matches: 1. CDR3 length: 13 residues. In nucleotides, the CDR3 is TGTGCCAGCAGCACAGGGGGGACAGATACGCAGTATTTT. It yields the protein CASSTGGTDTQYF.

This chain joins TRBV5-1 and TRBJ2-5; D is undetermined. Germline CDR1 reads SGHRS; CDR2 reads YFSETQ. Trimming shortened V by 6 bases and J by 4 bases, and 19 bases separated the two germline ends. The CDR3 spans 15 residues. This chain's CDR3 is CASTLRLAGSETQYF. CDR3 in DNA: TGCGCCAGCACCCTACGCTTAGCTGGGTCAGAGACCCAGTACTTC.

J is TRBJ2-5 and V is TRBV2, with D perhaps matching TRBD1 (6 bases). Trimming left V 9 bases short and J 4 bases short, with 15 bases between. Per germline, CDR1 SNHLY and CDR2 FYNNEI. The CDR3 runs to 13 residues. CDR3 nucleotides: TGTGCCAGTAACCAGGGGTGGAGAGAGACCCAGTACTTC. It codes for CASNQGWRETQYF.

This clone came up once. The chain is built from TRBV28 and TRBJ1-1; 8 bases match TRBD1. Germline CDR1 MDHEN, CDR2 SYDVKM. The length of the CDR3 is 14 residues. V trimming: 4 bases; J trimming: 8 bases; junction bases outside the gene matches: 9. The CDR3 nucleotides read TGTGCCAGCAGTTCGGACAGGGCCCCAAGGGAAGCTTTCTTT. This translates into CASSSDRAPREAFF.

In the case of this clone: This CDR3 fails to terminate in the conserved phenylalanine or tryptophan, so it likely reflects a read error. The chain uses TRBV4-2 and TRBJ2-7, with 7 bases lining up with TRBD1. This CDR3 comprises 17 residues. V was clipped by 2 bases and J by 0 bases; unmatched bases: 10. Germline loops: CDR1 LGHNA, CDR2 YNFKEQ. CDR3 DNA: TGTGCCAGCAGCCAACTCTCGGACAGGTGGAGCTCCTACGAGCAGTACCTC. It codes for CASSQLSDRWSSYEQYL.

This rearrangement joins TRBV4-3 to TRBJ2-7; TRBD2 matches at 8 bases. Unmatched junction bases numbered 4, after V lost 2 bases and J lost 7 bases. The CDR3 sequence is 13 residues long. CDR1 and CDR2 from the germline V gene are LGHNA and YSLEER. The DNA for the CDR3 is TGCGCCAGCAGCCAAATGCCGGGGGGGGAGCAGTACTTC. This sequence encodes CASSQMPGGEQYF.

The CDR3 reads CASLTGQTYNEQFF. The CDR3, as DNA: TGTGCCAGCCTAACGGGACAGACTTACAATGAGCAGTTCTTC. The chain uses TRBV6-1 and TRBJ2-1; the match to TRBD1 covers 7 bases. This CDR3 comprises 14 residues. Germline assignment: CDR1 MNHNS and CDR2 SASEGT. With 8 bases clipped from V and 4 bases from J, the junction kept 8 bases outside the gene matches.

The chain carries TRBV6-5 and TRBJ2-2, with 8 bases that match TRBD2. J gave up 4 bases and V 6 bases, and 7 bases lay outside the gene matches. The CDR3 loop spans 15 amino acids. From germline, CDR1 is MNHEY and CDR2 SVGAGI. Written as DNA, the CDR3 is TGTGCCAGCAGCACGACTAGCGTCAGCACCGGGGAGCTGTTTTTT. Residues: CASSTTSVSTGELFF.